This T cell receptor (beta chain) was identified during a study of blood T cell repertoires in COVID-19 (TCRdb year 2020). Regarding the research as a whole: The collaborator samples originated in the United States, Italy and Spain and spanned the acute and convalescent phases of COVID-19. The dataset comprised deeply sampled blood TCRbeta repertoires from subjects exposed to, actively infected with, or recovered from COVID-19. Where available, HLA class I and class II types were taken from metadata supplied by the sample provider and were not determined by assay-based typing. Samples came from the ongoing ImmuneRACE study (first 160 participants) plus 1,254 subjects from 6 global collaborators. The prospective study material was composed of cDNA or gDNA derived from T cells, B-cell-depleted T cells, or PBMCs. Nearly every sample came with metadata listing a de-identified subject ID, COVID-19 status, age in years and sex. A freely available public database, intended as a resource for researchers studying the immune response to SARS-CoV-2, is where the repertoires were released. Broader findings and caveats from the paper: How much clinical and demographic metadata was included differed by source and by participant, and the metadata was provided uncurated.

Participants in the prospective study were aged about 18 to 95 years, lived in under 30 United States geographic areas, and enrolled through a virtual design. Cohort assignment in the prospective study relied on participant-reported clinical history from a screening survey and a study questionnaire. ImmuneRACE Cohort 3 recovered participants were defined by two consecutive negative NP/OP PCR tests, healthcare professional clearance, or symptom resolution. Each participant in the prospective study had whole blood, serum and a nasopharyngeal or oropharyngeal swab collected by mobile phlebotomists. Additional blood draws and questionnaires over a 2-month period could optionally be provided by prospective study participants. Prospective study blood samples were shipped either frozen or at room temperature before DNA extraction. TCRbeta CDR3 regions were amplified from genomic DNA by means of the immunoSEQ Assay, a bias-controlled multiplex PCR. The authors' pipeline ran thus. Within the assay, amplification of reference gene primers was used to estimate how many nucleated cells each sample contained. Sequence reads were collapsed and filtered to measure the absolute abundance of every unique TCRbeta CDR3 rearrangement. For each sample, productive Simpson clonality was calculated by taking the square root of Simpson's diversity index across productive rearrangements. In its TCRdb copy, this immuneACCESS table keeps in-frame sequences only and misses some clones. Where compared with another copy, unresolved V genes explain less than half of these, and the others have no known cause. V and J calls and clone size are as listed in that table; D and trimming were resolved from the DNA. This sample has more than 110,000 clones in its table, and roughly 88% of those were observed once. Clones ranked in the top ten supply roughly 4.3% of the sample.

CDR1 is given as SGDLS and CDR2 as YYNGEE, both from the germline V gene. Trimming takes 4 bases from V and 3 bases from J, and the germline ends sit 14 bases apart. CDR3 length: 15 amino acids, cysteine to phenylalanine. The entry retains the CDR3 DNA only, 45 bases that are in frame from base 1. A remark on this clone: Its cognate antigen has yet to be identified. Nothing much larger sits one base from this clone, and base qualities are not available.

The TCR comes from a man between 45 and 60 years old who had recovered from COVID-19. Recombination joined TRBV9 with TRBJ2-1; TRBD2 is a weak D gene call, 6 bases matching. The sequenced material came from PBMCs or T cells enriched from blood (not recorded which). The CDR3: CASSSFGGSYNEQFF. The nucleotide sequence is given as TGTGCCAGCAGCAGCTTCGGGGGTAGCTACAATGAGCAGTTCTTC.